This is a list of T cell receptor beta chains from one sample in a study of CD8+CD57+ T cells in acquired aplastic anemia. TCRdb redid the calling of the reads with MiXCR, one entry per CDR3 protein. This table has around 200,000 distinct CDR3 sequences, about half appearing once. The material sequenced was sorted CD4+, CD8+, or CD8+CD57+ T cells (not recorded which) from PBMCs. Receptor source: a human donor with aplastic anemia. Both conserved end residues are part of each CDR3. D genes are given only for firm matches. Size values are once, few and many counts, or a class for expanded clones, and some rows have none.

d_gene	v_gene	j_gene	abundance	CDR3nt	CDR3aa
-	TRBV10-2	TRBJ2-7	-	TGCGCCAGCCTGACAGGAACCTACGAGCAGTACTTC	CASLTGTYEQYF
TRBD1	TRBV20-1	TRBJ2-7	-	TGCAGTGCGCCAACAGGGGTCTACGAGCAGTACTTC	CSAPTGVYEQYF
-	TRBV10-1	TRBJ2-3	many	TGCGCCAGCTCCCCCGGCGGCACAGATACGCAGTATTTT	CASSPGGTDTQYF
TRBD1	TRBV20-1	TRBJ1-5	many	TGCAGTGCTGGTACAGGGGGCAATCAGCCCCAGCATTTT	CSAGTGGNQPQHF
TRBD1	TRBV6-1	TRBJ1-5	-	TGTGCCAGCGGTGGGACAGGGGGCAGTCAGCCCCAGCATTTT	CASGGTGGSQPQHF
-	TRBV9	TRBJ1-3	-	TGTGCCAGCAGCGTAGAGGGGGGGAAGGGAAACACCATATATTTT	CASSVEGGKGNTIYF
-	TRBV5-5	TRBJ2-1	many	TGTGCCAGCAGCCACCTACGGGGGAATCTCAATGAGCAGTTCTTC	CASSHLRGNLNEQFF
-	TRBV28	TRBJ1-2	-	TGTGCCAGCAGTTTAGGGGCAGGTAGTGGCTACACCTTC	CASSLGAGSGYTF
-	TRBV27	TRBJ2-1	-	TGTGCCAGCAGTTTAGACAGATCCTCCTACAATGAGCAGTTCTTC	CASSLDRSSYNEQFF
-	TRBV7-4	TRBJ2-5	-	TGTGCCAGCAGCTTATATGGGGGAACAGTAGAGACCCAGTACTTC	CASSLYGGTVETQYF
-	TRBV12-5	TRBJ2-3	many	TGTGCTAGTGCGGCGGGGCAGACTAGCACAGATACGCAGTATTTT	CASAAGQTSTDTQYF
TRBD2	TRBV25-1	TRBJ2-1	-	TGTGCCAGCAGCTCTCGTGGGACTAGTAGGTTTGGAGAGCAGTTCTTC	CASSSRGTSRFGEQFF
-	TRBV5-1	TRBJ1-5	many	TGCGCCAGCAGCTTAGGGGACAATCAGCCCCAGCATTTT	CASSLGDNQPQHF
-	TRBV7-9	TRBJ1-6	-	TGTGCCAGCAGCACCCAGGTGGTTGAGCCCCTCCACTTT	CASSTQVVEPLHF
-	TRBV10-3	TRBJ1-2	few	TGTGCCATCAGCGTAGGGCGGCTCTTCGGGGGTGGCTACACCTTC	CAISVGRLFGGGYTF
-	TRBV6-1	TRBJ1-2	once	TGTGCCAGCAGTGAATCAGGGTACGTCTATGGCTACACCTTC	CASSESGYVYGYTF
-	TRBV19	TRBJ1-5	-	TGTGCCAGCCAATTGGGGTCTTATCAGCCCCAGCATTTT	CASQLGSYQPQHF
-	TRBV30	TRBJ1-6	many	TGTGCCTGGAGTGGAGGGAATTCACCCCTCCACTTT	CAWSGGNSPLHF
-	TRBV7-6	TRBJ2-6	few	TGTGCCAGCAGCTTAGGGCATAGCGGCTCTGGGGCCAACGTCCTGACTTTC	CASSLGHSGSGANVLTF
-	TRBV19	TRBJ1-6	many	TGTGCCAGTAGTATAGGACAGAACCGTTCACCCCTCCACTTT	CASSIGQNRSPLHF
-	TRBV5-1	TRBJ2-3	-	TGCGCCAGCAGCTTGGAGGGCTCGGATACGCAGTATTTT	CASSLEGSDTQYF
TRBD2	TRBV24-1	TRBJ2-7	-	TGTGCCACCAGTGATCCTCTAGCGGGAGAAGAGTACGAGCAGTACTTC	CATSDPLAGEEYEQYF
-	TRBV7-8	TRBJ2-2	-	TGTGCCAGCAGCTCCCACAGGGTAGCCGGGGAGCTGTTTTTT	CASSSHRVAGELFF
-	TRBV4-1	TRBJ1-6	many	TGCGCCAGCAGCCAAGAAGGGGGGCGCGGTTCACCCCTCCACTTT	CASSQEGGRGSPLHF
TRBD2	TRBV15	TRBJ2-1	-	TGTGCCACCAGCAGAGATGGGGCGGGAGGAAGCCATGAGCAGTTCTTC	CATSRDGAGGSHEQFF
-	TRBV7-6	TRBJ2-3	-	TGTGCCAGCAGCCCCGGTAGGATCACCAGCGGTAGCACAGATACGCAGTATTTT	CASSPGRITSGSTDTQYF
-	TRBV9	TRBJ2-1	many	TGTGCCAGCAGCATTCGCACAGGGTGGAATGAGCAGTTCTTC	CASSIRTGWNEQFF
-	TRBV29-1	TRBJ2-7	-	TGCAGCGTTACTACCGTGAGCTCCTACGAGCAGTACTTC	CSVTTVSSYEQYF
-	TRBV5-1	TRBJ2-2	many	TGCGCCAGCAGCACAGGATCCTCCCCCGGGGAGCTGTTTTTT	CASSTGSSPGELFF
-	TRBV5-1	TRBJ2-3	-	TGCGCCAGCAGCTCGGACTGGGCCCCCACAGATACGCAGTATTTT	CASSSDWAPTDTQYF
-	TRBV6-1	TRBJ1-1	-	TGTGCCAGCAGACCCAGGGGTGGTACAGGGCTGAACACTGAAGCTTTCTTT	CASRPRGGTGLNTEAFF
-	TRBV15	TRBJ1-3	many	TGTGCCACCAGCAGAGGGACGAGGCCTAACACCATATATTTT	CATSRGTRPNTIYF
TRBD1	TRBV5-5	TRBJ2-1	-	TGTGCCAGCAGCCAAATGACAGGGCTTGAGCAGTTCTTC	CASSQMTGLEQFF
-	TRBV15	TRBJ2-7	-	TGTGCCACCAGCGAGGACAGCTCCTACGAGCAGTACTTC	CATSEDSSYEQYF
-	TRBV24-1	TRBJ1-2	-	TGTGCCACCAGGGTACCGAGTAACTATGGCTACACCTTC	CATRVPSNYGYTF
TRBD1	TRBV2	TRBJ2-4	-	TGTGCCAGCAGCCCAACAGGGGAATTGAACTTC	CASSPTGELNF
TRBD2	TRBV2	TRBJ2-3	-	TGTGCCAGCAGCGGAACTCTACTAGCGGGGGGGCTTTATGATACGCAGTATTTT	CASSGTLLAGGLYDTQYF
-	TRBV2	TRBJ2-7	-	TGTGCCAGCAGTGAAGGATCGTTTGAGCAGTACTTC	CASSEGSFEQYF
TRBD1	TRBV5-1	TRBJ1-1	many	TGCGCCAGCAGCTTACAGGGGTCCGGCGCTGAAGCTTTCTTT	CASSLQGSGAEAFF
TRBD1	TRBV29-1	TRBJ2-7	-	TGCAGCGTTGAAGATCTCGGGACAGACGACGAGCAGTACTTC	CSVEDLGTDDEQYF
-	TRBV24-1	TRBJ2-2	-	TGTGCCAGTAGGGGCGGTGCAGGGTCCCCCGGGGAGCTGTTTTTT	CASRGGAGSPGELFF
-	TRBV11-2	TRBJ2-2	-	TGTGCCAGCAGCCGGCGGCTGAACACCGGGGAGCTGTTTTTT	CASSRRLNTGELFF
-	TRBV7-2	TRBJ1-6	-	TGTGCCAGCAGCTTTGTCAGTTTTTCTTCACCCCTCCACTTT	CASSFVSFSSPLHF